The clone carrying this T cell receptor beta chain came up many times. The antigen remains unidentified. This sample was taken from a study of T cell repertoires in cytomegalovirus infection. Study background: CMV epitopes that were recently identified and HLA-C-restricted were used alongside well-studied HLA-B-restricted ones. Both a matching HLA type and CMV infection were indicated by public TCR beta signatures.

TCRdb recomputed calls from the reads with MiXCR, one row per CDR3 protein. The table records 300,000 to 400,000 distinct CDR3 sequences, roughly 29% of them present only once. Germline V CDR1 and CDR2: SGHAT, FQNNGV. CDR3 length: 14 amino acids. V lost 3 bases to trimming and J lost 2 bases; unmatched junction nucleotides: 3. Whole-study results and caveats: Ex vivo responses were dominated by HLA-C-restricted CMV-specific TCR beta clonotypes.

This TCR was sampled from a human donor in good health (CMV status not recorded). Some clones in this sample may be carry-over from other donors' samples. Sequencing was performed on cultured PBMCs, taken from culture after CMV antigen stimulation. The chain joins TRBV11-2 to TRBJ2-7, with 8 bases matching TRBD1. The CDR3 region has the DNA TGTGCCAGCAGCTTCGACAGGGGTCCCTACGAGCAGTACTTC. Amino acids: CASSFDRGPYEQYF.